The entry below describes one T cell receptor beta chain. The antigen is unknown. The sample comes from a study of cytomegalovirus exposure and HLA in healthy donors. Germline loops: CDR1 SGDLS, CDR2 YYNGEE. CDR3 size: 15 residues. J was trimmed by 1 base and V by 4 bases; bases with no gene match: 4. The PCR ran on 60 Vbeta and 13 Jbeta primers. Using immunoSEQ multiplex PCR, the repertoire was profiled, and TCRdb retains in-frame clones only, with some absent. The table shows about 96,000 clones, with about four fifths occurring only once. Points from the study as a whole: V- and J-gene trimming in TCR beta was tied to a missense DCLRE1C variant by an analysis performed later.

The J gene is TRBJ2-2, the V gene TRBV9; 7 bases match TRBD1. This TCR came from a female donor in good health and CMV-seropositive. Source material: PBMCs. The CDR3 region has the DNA TGTGCCAGCAGCTCTAGACAGGGGAACACCGGGGAGCTGTTTTTT. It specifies CASSSRQGNTGELFF.